What follows is one T cell receptor (beta chain) and its context. The sample originates from a study of blood T cell repertoires in COVID-19. Trimming took 2 bases from V and 9 from J; bases not matched to a gene: 6. CDR1 and CDR2 (germline): LGHDT, YNNKEL (reference sequence). This CDR3 spans 16 amino acids. Profiling relied on immunoSEQ multiplex PCR, and the TCRdb table lists in-frame clones only, not all of them. This sample has roughly 200,000 clones, with 88% found just once. This sequence originates from a woman aged 30 to 39 who had recovered from COVID-19. The material sequenced was PBMCs or T cells enriched from blood (not recorded which). The V call is TRBV3-1 (or the pseudogene TRBV3-2), the J call TRBJ2-1; 14 bases fit TRBD2. The CDR3 loop is CASSQMTSGGAPEQFF. The CDR3 nucleotides are TGTGCCAGCAGCCAAATGACTAGCGGGGGGGCTCCTGAGCAGTTCTTC.